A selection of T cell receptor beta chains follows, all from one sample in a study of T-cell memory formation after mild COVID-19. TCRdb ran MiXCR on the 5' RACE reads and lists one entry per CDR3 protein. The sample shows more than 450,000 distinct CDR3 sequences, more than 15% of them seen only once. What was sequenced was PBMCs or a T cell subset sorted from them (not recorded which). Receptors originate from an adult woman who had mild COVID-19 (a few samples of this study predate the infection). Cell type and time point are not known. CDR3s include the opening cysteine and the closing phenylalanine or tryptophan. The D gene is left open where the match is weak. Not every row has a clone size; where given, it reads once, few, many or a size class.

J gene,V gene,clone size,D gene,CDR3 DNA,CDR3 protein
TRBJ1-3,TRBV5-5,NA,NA,TGTGCCAGCAGCTGGGGAGGAGGAAACACCATATATTTT,CASSWGGGNTIYF
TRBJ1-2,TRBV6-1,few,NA,TGTGCCAGCAGGGTACAGCGCCCCATCCCTAACTATGGCTACACCTTC,CASRVQRPIPNYGYTF
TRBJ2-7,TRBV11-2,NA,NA,TGTGCCAGCAGCCAAATCCGGGGCGGGGCGAGCTCCTACGAGCAGTACTTC,CASSQIRGGASSYEQYF
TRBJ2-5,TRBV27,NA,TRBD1,TGTGCCAGCGGAAGGACAGGGGGCGAGGAGACCCAGTACTTC,CASGRTGGEETQYF
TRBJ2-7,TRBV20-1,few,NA,TGCAGTGCTAAACGGGGTTCCTACGAGCAGTACTTC,CSAKRGSYEQYF
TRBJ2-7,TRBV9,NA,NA,TGTGCCAGCAGCGTAGGTTATGAGGGGAAAGCCTACGAGCAGTACTTC,CASSVGYEGKAYEQYF
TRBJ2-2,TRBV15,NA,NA,TGTGCCACCAGCTGGACAGCTAACACCGGGGAGCTGTTTTTT,CATSWTANTGELFF
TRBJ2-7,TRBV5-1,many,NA,TGCGCCAGCAGCCATCCGGGACAAACAACCTACGAGCAGTACTTC,CASSHPGQTTYEQYF
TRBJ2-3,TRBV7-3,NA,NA,TGTGCCAGCAGCTTCGCCCCCGGCCCTGGGGATACGCAGTATTTT,CASSFAPGPGDTQYF
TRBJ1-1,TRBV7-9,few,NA,TGTGCCAGCAGCTTCACTATGAACACTGAAGCTTTCTTT,CASSFTMNTEAFF
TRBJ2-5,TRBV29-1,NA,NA,TGCAGCGTTGAACTCGTAACGGCGGGGACCCAGTACTTC,CSVELVTAGTQYF
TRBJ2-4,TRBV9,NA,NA,TGTGCCAGCAGCGTACCGGGCGAAAACATTCAGTACTTC,CASSVPGENIQYF
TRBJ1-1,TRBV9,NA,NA,TGTGCCAGCAGCGTACAGAGCTCAAACACTGAAGCTTTCTTT,CASSVQSSNTEAFF
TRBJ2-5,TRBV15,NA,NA,TGTGCCACCAGCAAAGAAGGGGACGTACAAGAGACCCAGTACTTC,CATSKEGDVQETQYF
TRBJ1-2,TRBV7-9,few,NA,TGTGCCAGCAGCTCTCACAGGTCGGACCTTGGCTACACCTTC,CASSSHRSDLGYTF
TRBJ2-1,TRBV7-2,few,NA,TGTGCCAGCAGCTTAGGTCTAGCGAGGAATGAGCAGTTCTTC,CASSLGLARNEQFF
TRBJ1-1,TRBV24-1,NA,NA,TGTGCCACCAGTGCACAGGGTCCGAACACTGAAGCTTTCTTT,CATSAQGPNTEAFF